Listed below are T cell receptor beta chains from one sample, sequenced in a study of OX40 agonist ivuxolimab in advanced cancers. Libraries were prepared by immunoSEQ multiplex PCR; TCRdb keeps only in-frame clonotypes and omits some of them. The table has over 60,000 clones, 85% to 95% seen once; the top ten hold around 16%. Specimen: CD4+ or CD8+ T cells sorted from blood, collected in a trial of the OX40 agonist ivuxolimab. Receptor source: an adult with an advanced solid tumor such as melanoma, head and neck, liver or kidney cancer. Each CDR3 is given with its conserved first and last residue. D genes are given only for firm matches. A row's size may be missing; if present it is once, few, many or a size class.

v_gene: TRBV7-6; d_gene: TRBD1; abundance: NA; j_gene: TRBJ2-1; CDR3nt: TGTGCCAGCAGCTTATTCGACAGGGAGAATGAGCAGTTCTTC; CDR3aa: CASSLFDRENEQFF
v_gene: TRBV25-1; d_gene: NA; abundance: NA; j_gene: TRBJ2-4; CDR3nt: TGTGCCAGCAGTGAATGGAGGGAGAACATTCAGTACTTC; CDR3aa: CASSEWRENIQYF
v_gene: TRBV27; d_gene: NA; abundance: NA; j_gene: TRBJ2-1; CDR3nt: TGTGCCAGCAGTTTGGGCAGGGTTAATGAGCAGTTCTTC; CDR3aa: CASSLGRVNEQFF
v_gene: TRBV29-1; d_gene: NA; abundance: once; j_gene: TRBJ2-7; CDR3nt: TGCAGCGTTGTTCTAGCGTCCCGATTCTACGAGCAGTACTTC; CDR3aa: CSVVLASRFYEQYF
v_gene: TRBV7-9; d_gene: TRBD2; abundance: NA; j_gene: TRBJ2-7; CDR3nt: TGTGCCAGCATCCGGACTAGCGGGAGAGTCGAGCAGTACTTC; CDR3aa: CASIRTSGRVEQYF
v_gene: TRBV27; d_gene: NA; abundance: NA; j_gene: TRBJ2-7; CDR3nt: TGTGCCAGCAGTTTATCGAGGCGAGACGGTTCCTACGAGCAGTACTTC; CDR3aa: CASSLSRRDGSYEQYF
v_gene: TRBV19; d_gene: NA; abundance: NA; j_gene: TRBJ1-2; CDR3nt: TGTGCCAGTAGTATAGTAGGGTCCACGGTCTATGGCTACACCTTC; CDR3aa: CASSIVGSTVYGYTF
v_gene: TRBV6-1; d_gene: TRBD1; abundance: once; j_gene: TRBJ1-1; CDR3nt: TGTGCCAGCAGTGCCCAGGGGGCCGGCACTGAAGCTTTCTTT; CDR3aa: CASSAQGAGTEAFF
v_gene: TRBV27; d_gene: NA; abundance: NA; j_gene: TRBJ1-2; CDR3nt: TGTGCCAGCAGTTTTCGACAGGATAACTATGGCTACACCTTC; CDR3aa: CASSFRQDNYGYTF
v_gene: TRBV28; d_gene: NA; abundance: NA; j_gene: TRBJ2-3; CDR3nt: TGTGCCAGCAGTTTATCCCCTCGGGACAGCACAGATACGCAGTATTTT; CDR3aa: CASSLSPRDSTDTQYF
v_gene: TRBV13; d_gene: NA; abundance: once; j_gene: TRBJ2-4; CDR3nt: TGTGCCAGCAGCTTAGGGGCTAGCATTCAGTACTTC; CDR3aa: CASSLGASIQYF
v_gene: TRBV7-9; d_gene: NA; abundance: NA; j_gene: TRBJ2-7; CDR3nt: TGTGCCAGCAGCTCCGTCGGTGAGCAGTACTTC; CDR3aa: CASSSVGEQYF
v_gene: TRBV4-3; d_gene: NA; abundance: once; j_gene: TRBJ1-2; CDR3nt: TGCGCCAGCAGCCAGGGACACTATGGCTACACCTTC; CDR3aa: CASSQGHYGYTF
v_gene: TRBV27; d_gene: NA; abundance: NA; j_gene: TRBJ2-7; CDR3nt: TGTGCCAGCAGTCCGGGCACCTTCTACGAGCAGTACTTC; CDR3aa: CASSPGTFYEQYF
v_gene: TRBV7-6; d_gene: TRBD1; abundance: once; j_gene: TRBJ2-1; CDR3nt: TGTGCCAGCAGCGTATACAGGGGGCGTGACAATGAGCAGTTCTTC; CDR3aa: CASSVYRGRDNEQFF
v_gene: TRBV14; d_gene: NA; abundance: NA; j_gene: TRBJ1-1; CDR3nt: TGTGCCAGTAGCCCGGCAGAACTGAACACTGAAGCTTTCTTT; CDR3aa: CASSPAELNTEAFF
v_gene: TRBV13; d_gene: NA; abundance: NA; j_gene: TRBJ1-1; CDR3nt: TGTGCCAGCAGCTTTGGCCCTCTTCCGGGAGAAGCTTTCTTT; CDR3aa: CASSFGPLPGEAFF
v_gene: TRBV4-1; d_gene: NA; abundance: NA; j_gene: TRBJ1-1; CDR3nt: TGCGCCAGCAGCCAGGGGAACACTGAAGCTTTCTTT; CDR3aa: CASSQGNTEAFF
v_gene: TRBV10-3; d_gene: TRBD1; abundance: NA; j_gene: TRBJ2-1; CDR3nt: TGTGCCATCGGGGGACAGTCCTACAATGAGCAGTTCTTC; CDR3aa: CAIGGQSYNEQFF
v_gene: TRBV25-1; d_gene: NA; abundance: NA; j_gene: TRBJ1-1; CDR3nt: TGTGCCAGCAGTGAATGGGCAGCCAGCATGAACACTGAAGCTTTCTTT; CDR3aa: CASSEWAASMNTEAFF
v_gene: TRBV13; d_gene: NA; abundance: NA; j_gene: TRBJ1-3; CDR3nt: TGTGCCAGCAGCTTGTGGAATTTCTCTGGAAACACCATATATTTT; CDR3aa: CASSLWNFSGNTIYF
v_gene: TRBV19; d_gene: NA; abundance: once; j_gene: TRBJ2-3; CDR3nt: TGTGCCAGTAGTATAGAGGGGGGGGCCGTAGATACGCAGTATTTT; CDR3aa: CASSIEGGAVDTQYF
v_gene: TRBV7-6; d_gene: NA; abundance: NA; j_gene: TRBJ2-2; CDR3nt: TGTGCCAGCAGCTGGACCTTCAACACCGGGGAGCTGTTTTTT; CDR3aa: CASSWTFNTGELFF
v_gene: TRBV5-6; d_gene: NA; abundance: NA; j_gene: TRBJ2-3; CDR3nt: TGTGCCAGCAGCTTATGGGGGGAGACAGATACGCAGTATTTT; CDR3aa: CASSLWGETDTQYF
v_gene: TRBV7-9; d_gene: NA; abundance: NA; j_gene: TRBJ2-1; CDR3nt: TGTGCCAGCAGCTTATCCGGGGGCCCTATATATGAGCAGTTCTTC; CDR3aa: CASSLSGGPIYEQFF
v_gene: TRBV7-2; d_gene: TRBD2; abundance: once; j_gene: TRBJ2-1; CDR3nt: TGTGCCAGCAGCACCCGACTAGCGGGCGACTACAATGAGCAGTTCTTC; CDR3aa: CASSTRLAGDYNEQFF
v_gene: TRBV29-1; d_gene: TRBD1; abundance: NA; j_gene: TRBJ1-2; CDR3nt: TGCAGCGTTGAAGTGTTGGGGGACAGATATGGCTACACCTTC; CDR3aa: CSVEVLGDRYGYTF
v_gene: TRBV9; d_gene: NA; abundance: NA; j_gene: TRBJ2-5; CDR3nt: TGTGCCAGCAGCACAGACAGGGAGACCCAGTACTTC; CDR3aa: CASSTDRETQYF
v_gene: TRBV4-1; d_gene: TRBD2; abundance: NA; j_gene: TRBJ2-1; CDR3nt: TGCGCCAGCAGCCAAGTTAGTAGCGGGGACGGGAATGAGCAGTTCTTC; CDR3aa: CASSQVSSGDGNEQFF
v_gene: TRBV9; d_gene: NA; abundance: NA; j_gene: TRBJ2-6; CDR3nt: TGTGCCAGCAGCCCGCGAGAAGTCAACGTCCTGACTTTC; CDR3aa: CASSPREVNVLTF
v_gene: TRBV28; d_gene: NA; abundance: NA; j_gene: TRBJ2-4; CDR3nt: TGTGCCAGCAGTCCCCCCTTCGTAGGGAAAGGAAAAAACATTCAGTACTTC; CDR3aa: CASSPPFVGKGKNIQYF
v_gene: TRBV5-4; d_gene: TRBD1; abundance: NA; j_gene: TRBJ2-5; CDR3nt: TGTGCCAGCAGCCCTACCGGGACAGGGGCCGGGGAGACCCAGTACTTC; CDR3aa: CASSPTGTGAGETQYF
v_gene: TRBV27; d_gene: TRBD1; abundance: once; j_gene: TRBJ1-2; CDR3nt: TGTGCCAGCAGCGTTGGACAGGGGGTAGGTGGCTACACCTTC; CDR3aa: CASSVGQGVGGYTF
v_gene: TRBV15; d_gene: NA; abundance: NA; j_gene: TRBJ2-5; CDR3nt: TGTGCCACCAGCAGATCTTGGACCGGGGGGACCCAGTACTTC; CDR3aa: CATSRSWTGGTQYF
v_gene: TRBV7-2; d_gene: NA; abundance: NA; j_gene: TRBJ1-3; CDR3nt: TGTGCCAGCAGCTTAGTCGGTCCAGGCTCCGGAAACACCATATATTTT; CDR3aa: CASSLVGPGSGNTIYF
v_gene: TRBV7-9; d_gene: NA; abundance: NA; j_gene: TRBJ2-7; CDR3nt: TGTGCCAGCAGCTTAAGTTGGGAAGAGCAGTACTTC; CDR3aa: CASSLSWEEQYF